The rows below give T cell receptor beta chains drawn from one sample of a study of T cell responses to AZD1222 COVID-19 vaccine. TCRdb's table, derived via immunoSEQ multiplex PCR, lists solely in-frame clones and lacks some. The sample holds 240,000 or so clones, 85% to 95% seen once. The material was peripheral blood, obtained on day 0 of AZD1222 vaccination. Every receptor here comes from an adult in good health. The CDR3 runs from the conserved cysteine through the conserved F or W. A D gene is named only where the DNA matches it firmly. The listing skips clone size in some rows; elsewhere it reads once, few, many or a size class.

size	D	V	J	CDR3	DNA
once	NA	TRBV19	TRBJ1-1	CASSIGSLVNTEAFF	TGTGCCAGTAGTATAGGCTCATTGGTGAACACTGAAGCTTTCTTT
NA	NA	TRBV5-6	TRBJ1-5	CASSLRGHQPQHF	TGTGCCAGCAGCTTGAGAGGGCACCAGCCCCAGCATTTT
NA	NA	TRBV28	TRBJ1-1	CASSLKVNTEAFF	TGTGCCAGCAGTTTAAAGGTGAACACTGAAGCTTTCTTT
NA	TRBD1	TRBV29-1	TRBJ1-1	CSVGQGANTEAFF	TGCAGCGTTGGGCAGGGGGCGAACACTGAAGCTTTCTTT
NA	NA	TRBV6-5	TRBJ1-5	CASSYSYGNQPQHF	TGTGCCAGCAGTTACTCGTACGGGAATCAGCCCCAGCATTTT
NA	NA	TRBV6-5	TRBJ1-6	CATRGESSYNSPLHF	TGTGCCACCCGCGGGGAGAGCTCCTATAATTCACCCCTCCACTTT
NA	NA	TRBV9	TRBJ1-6	CASSVDPGLGNSPLHF	TGTGCCAGCAGCGTAGACCCAGGGTTGGGTAATTCACCCCTCCACTTT
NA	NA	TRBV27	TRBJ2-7	CASKESGPYEQYF	TGTGCCAGCAAGGAGAGCGGCCCCTACGAGCAGTACTTC
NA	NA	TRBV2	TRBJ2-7	CASRTPSSYEQYF	TGTGCCAGCCGAACACCAAGCTCCTACGAGCAGTACTTC
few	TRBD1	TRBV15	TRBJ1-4	CATSKRTGSEKLFF	TGTGCCACCAGCAAACGGACAGGGAGTGAGAAACTGTTTTTT
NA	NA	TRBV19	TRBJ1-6	CASRTQIGSYNSPLHF	TGTGCCAGTCGGACACAAATAGGCTCCTATAATTCACCCCTCCACTTT
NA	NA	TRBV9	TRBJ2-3	CASSPRAISTDTQYF	TGTGCCAGCAGCCCCAGGGCAATTAGCACAGATACGCAGTATTTT
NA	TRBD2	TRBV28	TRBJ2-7	CASRLAGTSSYEQYF	TGTGCCAGCAGATTAGCGGGGACCAGCTCCTACGAGCAGTACTTC
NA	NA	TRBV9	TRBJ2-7	CASSVGGGLASSYEQYF	TGTGCCAGCAGCGTAGGTGGGGGCCTCGCCTCGTCCTACGAGCAGTACTTC
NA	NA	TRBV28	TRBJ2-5	CASSKGQGLPQETQYF	TGTGCCAGCAGTAAAGGGCAGGGCCTTCCGCAAGAGACCCAGTACTTC
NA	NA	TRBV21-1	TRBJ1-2	CASNGQVGLGGYTF	TGTGCCAGCAACGGACAGGTCGGGTTGGGTGGCTACACCTTC